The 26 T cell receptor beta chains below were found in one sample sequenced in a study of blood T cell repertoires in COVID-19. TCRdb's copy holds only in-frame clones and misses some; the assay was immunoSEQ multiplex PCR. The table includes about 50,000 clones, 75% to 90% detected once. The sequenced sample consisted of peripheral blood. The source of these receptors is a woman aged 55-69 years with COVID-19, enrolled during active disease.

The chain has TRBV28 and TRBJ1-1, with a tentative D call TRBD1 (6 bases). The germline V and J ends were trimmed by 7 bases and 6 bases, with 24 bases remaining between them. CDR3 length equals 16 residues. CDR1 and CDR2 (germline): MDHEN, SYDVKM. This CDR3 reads CASTLGGGAPVPEAFF. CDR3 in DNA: TGTGCCAGCACCCTGGGTGGGGGGGCGCCCGTTCCTGAAGCTTTCTTT.

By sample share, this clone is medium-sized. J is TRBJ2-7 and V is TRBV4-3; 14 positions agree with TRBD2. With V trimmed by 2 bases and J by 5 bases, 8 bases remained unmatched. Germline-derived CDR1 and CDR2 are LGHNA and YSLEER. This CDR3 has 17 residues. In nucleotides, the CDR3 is TGCGCCAGCAGCCAAAAGACTGGACTAGCGGGAGGCCACGAGCAGTACTTC. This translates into CASSQKTGLAGGHEQYF.

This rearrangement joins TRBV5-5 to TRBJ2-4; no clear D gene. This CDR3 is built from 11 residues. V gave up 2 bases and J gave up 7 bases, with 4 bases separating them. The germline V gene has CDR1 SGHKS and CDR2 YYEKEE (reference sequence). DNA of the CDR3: TGTGCCAGCAGCTTCGGGAACATTCAGTACTTC. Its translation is CASSFGNIQYF.

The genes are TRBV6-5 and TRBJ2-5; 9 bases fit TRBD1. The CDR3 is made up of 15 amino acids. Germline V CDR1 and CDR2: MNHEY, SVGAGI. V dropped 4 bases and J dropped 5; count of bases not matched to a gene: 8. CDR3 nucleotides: TGTGCCAGCAGTTTTGGTGACAGGGGGACGGAGACCCAGTACTTC. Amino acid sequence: CASSFGDRGTETQYF.

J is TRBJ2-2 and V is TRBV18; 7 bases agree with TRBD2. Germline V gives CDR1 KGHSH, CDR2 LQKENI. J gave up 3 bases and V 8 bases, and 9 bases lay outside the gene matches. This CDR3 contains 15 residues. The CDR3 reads CASLEGRGDTGELFF. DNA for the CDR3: TGTGCCAGCCTCGAGGGGAGGGGAGACACCGGGGAGCTGTTTTTT.

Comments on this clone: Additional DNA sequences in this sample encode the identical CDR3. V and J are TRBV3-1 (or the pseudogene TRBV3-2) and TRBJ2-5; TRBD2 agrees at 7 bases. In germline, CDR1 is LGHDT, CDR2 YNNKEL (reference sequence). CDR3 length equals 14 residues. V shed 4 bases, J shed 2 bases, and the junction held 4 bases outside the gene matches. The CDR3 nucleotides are TGTGCCAGCAGCCTGGGAGCGGGGCAAGAGACCCAGTACTTC. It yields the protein CASSLGAGQETQYF.

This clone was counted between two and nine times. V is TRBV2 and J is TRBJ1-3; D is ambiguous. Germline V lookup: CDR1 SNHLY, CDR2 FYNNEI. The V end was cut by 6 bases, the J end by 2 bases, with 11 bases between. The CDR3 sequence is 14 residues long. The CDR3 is CASRAEGPGNTIYF. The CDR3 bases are TGTGCCAGCAGGGCCGAGGGCCCTGGAAACACCATATATTTT.

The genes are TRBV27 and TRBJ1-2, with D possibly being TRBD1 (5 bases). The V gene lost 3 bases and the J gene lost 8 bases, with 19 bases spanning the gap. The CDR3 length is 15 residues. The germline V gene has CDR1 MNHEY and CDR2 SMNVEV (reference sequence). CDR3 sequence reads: CASSFRGVSVSGYTF. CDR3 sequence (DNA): TGTGCCAGCAGTTTTCGGGGGGTTTCCGTGTCAGGCTACACCTTC.

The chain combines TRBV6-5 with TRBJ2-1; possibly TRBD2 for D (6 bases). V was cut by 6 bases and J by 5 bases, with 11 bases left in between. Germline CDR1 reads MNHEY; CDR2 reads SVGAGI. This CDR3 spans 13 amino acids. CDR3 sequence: CASSRTNNNEQFF. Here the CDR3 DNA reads TGTGCCAGCAGCCGGACTAACAACAATGAGCAGTTCTTC.

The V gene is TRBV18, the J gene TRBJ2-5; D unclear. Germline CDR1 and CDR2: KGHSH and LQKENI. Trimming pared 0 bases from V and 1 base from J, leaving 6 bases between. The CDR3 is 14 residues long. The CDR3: CASSPPNSQETQYF. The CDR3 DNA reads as TGTGCCAGCTCACCACCCAACAGCCAAGAGACCCAGTACTTC. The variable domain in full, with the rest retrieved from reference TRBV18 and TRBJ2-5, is NAGVMQNPRHLVRRRGQEARLRCSPMKGHSHVYWYRQLPEEGLKFMVYLQKENIIDESGMPKERFSAEFPKEGPSILRIQQVVRGDSAAYFCASSPPNSQETQYFGPGTRLLVL.

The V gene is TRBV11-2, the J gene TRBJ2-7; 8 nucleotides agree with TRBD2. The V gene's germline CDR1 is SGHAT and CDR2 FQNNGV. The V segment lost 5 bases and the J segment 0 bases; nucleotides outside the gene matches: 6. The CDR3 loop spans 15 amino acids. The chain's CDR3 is CASSQPGGSSYEQYF. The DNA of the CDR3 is TGTGCCAGCAGCCAGCCGGGGGGGAGCTCCTACGAGCAGTACTTC.

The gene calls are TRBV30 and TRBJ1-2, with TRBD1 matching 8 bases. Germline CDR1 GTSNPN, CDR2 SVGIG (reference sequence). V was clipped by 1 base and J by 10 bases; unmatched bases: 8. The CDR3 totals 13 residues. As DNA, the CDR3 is TGTGCCTGGAGTGGTATGGGACAGGCGACCTACACCTTC. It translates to CAWSGMGQATYTF.

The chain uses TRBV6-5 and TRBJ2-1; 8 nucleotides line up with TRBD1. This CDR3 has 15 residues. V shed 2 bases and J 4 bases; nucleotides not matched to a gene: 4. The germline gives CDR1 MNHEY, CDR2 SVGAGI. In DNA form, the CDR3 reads TGTGCCAGCAGTTACCCCGGGACAGGTTACAATGAGCAGTTCTTC. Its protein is CASSYPGTGYNEQFF.

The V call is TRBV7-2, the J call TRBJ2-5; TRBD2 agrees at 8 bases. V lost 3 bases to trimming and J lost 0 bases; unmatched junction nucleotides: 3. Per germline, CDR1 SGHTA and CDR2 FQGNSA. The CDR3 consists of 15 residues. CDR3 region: CASSFQRGYQETQYF. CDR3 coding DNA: TGTGCCAGCAGCTTCCAGCGGGGGTACCAAGAGACCCAGTACTTC.

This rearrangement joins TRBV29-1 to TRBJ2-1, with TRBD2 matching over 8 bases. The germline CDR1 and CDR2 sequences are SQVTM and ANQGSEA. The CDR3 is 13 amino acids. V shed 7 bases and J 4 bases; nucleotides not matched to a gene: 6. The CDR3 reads CSARTSPYNEQFF. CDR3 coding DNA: TGCAGCGCCCGGACTAGCCCGTACAATGAGCAGTTCTTC.

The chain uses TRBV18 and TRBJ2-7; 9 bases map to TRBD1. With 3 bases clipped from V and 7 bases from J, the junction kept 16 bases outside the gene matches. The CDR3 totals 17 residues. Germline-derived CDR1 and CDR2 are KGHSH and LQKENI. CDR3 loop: CASSPIHTGTGFREQYF. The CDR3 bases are TGTGCCAGCTCACCTATCCACACCGGGACAGGGTTTAGAGAGCAGTACTTC.

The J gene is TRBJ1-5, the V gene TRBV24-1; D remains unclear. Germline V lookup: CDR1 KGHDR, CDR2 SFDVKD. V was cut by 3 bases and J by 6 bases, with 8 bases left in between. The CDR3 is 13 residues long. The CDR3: CATSDTEPQPQHF. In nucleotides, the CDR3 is TGTGCCACCAGTGATACTGAGCCTCAGCCCCAGCATTTT.

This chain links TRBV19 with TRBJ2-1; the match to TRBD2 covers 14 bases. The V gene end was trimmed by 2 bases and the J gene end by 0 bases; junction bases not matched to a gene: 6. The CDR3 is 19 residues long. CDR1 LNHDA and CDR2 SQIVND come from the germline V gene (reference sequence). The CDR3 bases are TGTGCCAGTAGTATACGCGGACTAGCGGGGGGCAGCTCCTACAATGAGCAGTTCTTC. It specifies CASSIRGLAGGSSYNEQFF.

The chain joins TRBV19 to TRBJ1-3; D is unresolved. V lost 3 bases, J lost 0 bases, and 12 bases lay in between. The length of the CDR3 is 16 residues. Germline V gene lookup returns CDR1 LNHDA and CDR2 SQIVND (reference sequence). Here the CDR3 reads CASSILDTSSGNTIYF. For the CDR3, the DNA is TGTGCCAGTAGTATCCTTGACACCAGCTCTGGAAACACCATATATTTT.

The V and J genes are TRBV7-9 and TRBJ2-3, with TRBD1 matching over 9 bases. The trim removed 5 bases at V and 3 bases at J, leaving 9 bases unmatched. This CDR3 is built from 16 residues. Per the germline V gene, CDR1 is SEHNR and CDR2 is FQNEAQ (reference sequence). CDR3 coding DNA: TGTGCCAGCAGCATAACCCCCGGGACAGGGACAGATACGCAGTATTTT. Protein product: CASSITPGTGTDTQYF. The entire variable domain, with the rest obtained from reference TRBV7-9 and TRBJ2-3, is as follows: DTGVSQNPRHKITKRGQNVTFRCDPISEHNRLYWYRQTLGQGPEFLTYFQNEAQLEKSRLLSDRFSAERPKGSFSTLEIQRTEQGDSAMYLCASSITPGTGTDTQYFGPGTRLTVL.

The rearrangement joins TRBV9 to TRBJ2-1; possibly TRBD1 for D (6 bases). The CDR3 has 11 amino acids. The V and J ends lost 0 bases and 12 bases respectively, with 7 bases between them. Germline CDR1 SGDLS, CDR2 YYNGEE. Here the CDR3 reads CASSVEGVQFF. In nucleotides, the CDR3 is TGTGCCAGCAGCGTAGAGGGGGTGCAGTTCTTC.

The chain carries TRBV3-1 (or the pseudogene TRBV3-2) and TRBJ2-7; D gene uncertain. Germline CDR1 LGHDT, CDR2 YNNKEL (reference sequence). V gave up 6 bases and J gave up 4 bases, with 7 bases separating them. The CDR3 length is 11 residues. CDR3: CASRYGYEQYF. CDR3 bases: TGTGCCAGCAGGTACGGGTACGAGCAGTACTTC.

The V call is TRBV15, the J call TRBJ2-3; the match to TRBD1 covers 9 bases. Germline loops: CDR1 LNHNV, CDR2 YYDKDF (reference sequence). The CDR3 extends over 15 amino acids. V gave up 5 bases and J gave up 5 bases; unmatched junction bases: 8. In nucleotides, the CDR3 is TGTGCCACCAGCTCTCGACAGGGGGGGAAAGATACGCAGTATTTT. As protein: CATSSRQGGKDTQYF.

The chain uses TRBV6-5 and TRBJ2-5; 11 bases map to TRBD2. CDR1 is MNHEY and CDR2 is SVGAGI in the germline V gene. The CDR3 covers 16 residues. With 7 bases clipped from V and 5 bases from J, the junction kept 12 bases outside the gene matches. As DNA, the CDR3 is TGTGCCAGCACCTACTCGACTAGCGGGGTTGGGGAGACCCAGTACTTC. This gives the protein CASTYSTSGVGETQYF.

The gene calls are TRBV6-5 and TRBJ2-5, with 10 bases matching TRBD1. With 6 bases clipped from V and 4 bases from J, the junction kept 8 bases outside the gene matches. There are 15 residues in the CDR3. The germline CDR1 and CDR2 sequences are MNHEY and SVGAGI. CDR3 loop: CASRPDRGLSETQYF. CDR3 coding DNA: TGTGCCAGCAGACCCGACAGGGGGCTATCAGAGACCCAGTACTTC.

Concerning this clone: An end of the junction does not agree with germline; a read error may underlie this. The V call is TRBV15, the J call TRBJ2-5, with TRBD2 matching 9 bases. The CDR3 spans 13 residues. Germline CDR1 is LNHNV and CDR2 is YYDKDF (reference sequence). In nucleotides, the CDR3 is TGTGCCACCAGCACGATAGCGGGAGAGGCCCAGTACTTC. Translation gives CATSTIAGEAQYF.